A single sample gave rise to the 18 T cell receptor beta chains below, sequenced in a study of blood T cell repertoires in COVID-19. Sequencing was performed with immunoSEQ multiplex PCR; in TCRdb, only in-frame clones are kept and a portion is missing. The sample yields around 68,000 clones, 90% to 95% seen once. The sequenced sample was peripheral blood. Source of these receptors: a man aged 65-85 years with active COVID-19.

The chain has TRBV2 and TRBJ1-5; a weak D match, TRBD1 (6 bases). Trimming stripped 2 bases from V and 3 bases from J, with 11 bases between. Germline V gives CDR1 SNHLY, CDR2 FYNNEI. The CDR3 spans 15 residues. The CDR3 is CASSESGHNNQPQHF. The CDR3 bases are TGTGCCAGCAGTGAATCGGGACACAACAATCAGCCCCAGCATTTT.

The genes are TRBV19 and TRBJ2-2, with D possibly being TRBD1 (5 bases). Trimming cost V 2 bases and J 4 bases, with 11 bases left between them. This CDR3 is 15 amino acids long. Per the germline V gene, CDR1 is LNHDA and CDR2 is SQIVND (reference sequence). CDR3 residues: CASSILGQGTGELFF. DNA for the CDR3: TGTGCCAGTAGTATATTAGGGCAGGGCACCGGGGAGCTGTTTTTT.

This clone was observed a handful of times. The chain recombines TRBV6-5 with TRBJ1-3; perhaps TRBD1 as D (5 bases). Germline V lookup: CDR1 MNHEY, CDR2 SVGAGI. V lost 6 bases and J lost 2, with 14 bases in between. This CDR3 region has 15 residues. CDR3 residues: CASRPAGYAGNTIYF. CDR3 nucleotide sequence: TGTGCCAGCAGGCCAGCAGGGTACGCTGGAAACACCATATATTTT.

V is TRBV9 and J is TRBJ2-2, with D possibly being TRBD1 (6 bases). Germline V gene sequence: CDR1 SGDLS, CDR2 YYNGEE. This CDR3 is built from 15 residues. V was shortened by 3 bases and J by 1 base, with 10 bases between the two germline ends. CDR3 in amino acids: CASSGETGNTGELFF. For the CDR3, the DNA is TGTGCCAGCAGCGGAGAGACAGGGAACACCGGGGAGCTGTTTTTT.

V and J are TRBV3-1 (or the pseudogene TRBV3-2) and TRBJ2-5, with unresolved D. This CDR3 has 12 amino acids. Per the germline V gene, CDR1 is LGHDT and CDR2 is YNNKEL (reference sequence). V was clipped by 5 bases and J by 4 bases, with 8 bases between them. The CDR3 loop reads CASSSPGETQYF. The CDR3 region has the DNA TGTGCCAGCAGCTCCCCCGGAGAGACCCAGTACTTC.

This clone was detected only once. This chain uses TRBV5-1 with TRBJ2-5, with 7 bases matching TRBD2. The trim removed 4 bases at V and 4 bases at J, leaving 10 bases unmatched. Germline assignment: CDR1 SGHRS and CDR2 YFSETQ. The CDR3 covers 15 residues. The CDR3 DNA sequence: TGCGCCAGCAGCAGCGGGACCGGGCATGGAGAGACCCAGTACTTC. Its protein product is CASSSGTGHGETQYF.

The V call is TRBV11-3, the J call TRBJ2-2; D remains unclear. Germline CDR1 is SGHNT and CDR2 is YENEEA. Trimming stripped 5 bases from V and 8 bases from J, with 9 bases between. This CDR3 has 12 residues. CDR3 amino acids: CASSQERGELFF. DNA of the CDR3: TGTGCCAGCAGCCAAGAACGGGGGGAGCTGTTTTTT.

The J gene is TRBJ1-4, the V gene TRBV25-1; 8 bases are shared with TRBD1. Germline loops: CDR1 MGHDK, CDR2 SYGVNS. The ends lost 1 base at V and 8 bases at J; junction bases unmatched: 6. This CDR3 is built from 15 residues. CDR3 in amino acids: CASSEWQGADEKLFF. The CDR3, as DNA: TGTGCCAGCAGTGAATGGCAGGGGGCGGACGAAAAACTGTTTTTT.

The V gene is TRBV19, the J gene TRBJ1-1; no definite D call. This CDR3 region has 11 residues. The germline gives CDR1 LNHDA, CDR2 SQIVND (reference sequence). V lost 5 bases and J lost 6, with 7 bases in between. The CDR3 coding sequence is TGTGCCAGTAGTCGAAGAGCTGAAGCTTTCTTT. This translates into CASSRRAEAFF.

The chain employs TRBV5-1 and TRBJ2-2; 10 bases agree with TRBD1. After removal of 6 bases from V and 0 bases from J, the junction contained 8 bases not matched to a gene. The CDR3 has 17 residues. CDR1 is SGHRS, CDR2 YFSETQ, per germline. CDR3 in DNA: TGCGCCAGCACCAGGACAGGGGGACTCTCGAACACCGGGGAGCTGTTTTTT. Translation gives CASTRTGGLSNTGELFF. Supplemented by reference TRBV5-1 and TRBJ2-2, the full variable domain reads KAGVTQTPRYLIKTRGQQVTLSCSPISGHRSVSWYQQTPGQGLQFLFEYFSETQRNKGNFPGRFSGRQFSNSRSEMNVSTLELGDSALYLCASTRTGGLSNTGELFFGEGSRLTVL.

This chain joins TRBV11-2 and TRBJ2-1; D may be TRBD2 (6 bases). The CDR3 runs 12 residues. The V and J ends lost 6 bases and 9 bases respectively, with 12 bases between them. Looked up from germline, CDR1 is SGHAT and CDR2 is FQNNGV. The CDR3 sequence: CASRSTSTEQFF. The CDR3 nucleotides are TGTGCCAGCAGGAGTACTAGCACTGAGCAGTTCTTC.

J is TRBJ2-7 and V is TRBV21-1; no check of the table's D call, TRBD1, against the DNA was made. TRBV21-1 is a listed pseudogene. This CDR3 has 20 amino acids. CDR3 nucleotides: TGTGCCAGCACCTCCCGCCTATCACCCCCGCCGACAGAAGACTCCTACGAGCAGTACGTC. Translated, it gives CASTSRLSPPPTEDSYEQYV.

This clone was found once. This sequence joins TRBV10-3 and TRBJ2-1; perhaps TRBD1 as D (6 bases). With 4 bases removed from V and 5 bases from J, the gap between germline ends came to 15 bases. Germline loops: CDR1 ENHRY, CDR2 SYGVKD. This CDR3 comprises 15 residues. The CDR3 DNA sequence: TGTGCCATCAGTGGAGGCCAGGGGCGGAACAATGAGCAGTTCTTC. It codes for CAISGGQGRNNEQFF.

The CDR3 bases are TGTGCCATCAGTTTTCAGCGGGGGGCGTACAATGAGCAGTTCTTC. It codes for CAISFQRGAYNEQFF. The V gene is TRBV10-3, the J gene TRBJ2-1, with TRBD2 matching over 9 bases. Trimming cost V 5 bases and J 4 bases; bases outside gene matches: 6. CDR3 length: 15 amino acids. Germline CDR1 reads ENHRY; CDR2 reads SYGVKD.

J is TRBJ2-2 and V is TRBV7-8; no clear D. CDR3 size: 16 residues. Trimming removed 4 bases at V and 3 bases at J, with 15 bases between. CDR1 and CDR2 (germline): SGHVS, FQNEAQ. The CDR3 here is CASSSLIGWDTGELFF. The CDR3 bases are TGTGCCAGCAGCTCCCTTATCGGGTGGGACACCGGGGAGCTGTTTTTT. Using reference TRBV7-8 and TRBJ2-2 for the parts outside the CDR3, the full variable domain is GAGVSQSPRYKVAKRGQDVALRCDPISGHVSLFWYQQALGQGPEFLTYFQNEAQLDKSGLPSDRFFAERPEGSVSTLKIQRTQQEDSAVYLCASSSLIGWDTGELFFGEGSRLTVL.

Here the CDR3 DNA reads TGCAGCGTCCGGCGGCCCGCTAATGAAAAACTGTTTTTT. Translated: CSVRRPANEKLFF. The chain has TRBV29-1 and TRBJ1-4; no clear D gene. Trimming pared 6 bases from V and 3 bases from J, leaving 11 bases between. This CDR3 contains 13 residues. From germline, CDR1 is SQVTM and CDR2 ANQGSEA. The full variable domain, rest sourced from reference TRBV29-1 and TRBJ1-4, is SAVISQKPSRDICQRGTSLTIQCQVDSQVTMMFWYRQQPGQSLTLIATANQGSEATYESGFVIDKFPISRPNLTFSTLTVSNMSPEDSSIYLCSVRRPANEKLFFGSGTQLSVL.

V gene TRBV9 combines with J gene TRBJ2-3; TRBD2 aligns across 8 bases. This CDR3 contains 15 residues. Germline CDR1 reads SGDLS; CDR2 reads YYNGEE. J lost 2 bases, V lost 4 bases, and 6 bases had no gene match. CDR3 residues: CASSLALAATDTQYF. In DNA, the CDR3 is TGTGCCAGCAGCCTCGCACTAGCGGCCACAGATACGCAGTATTTT. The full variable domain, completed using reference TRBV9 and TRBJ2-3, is DSGVTQTPKHLITATGQRVTLRCSPRSGDLSVYWYQQSLDQGLQFLIQYYNGEERAKGNILERFSAQQFPDLHSELNLSSLELGDSALYFCASSLALAATDTQYFGPGTRLTVL.

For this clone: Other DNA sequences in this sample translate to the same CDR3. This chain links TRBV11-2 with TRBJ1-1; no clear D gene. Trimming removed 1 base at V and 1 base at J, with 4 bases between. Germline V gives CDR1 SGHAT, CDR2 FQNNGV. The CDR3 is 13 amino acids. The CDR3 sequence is CASSLARNTEAFF. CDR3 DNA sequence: TGTGCCAGCAGCTTAGCCAGGAACACTGAAGCTTTCTTT.